This T cell receptor (beta chain) was captured in a study of blood T cell repertoires in COVID-19. This clone was seen only once. The table came from immunoSEQ multiplex PCR; TCRdb's copy has only in-frame clones and leaves some out. This repertoire shows 90,000 or so clones, 55% to 75% found once; its top ten account for around 14%. Deletions cut 2 bases from V and 3 bases from J, with 11 bases between. CDR3 length: 15 residues. From germline, CDR1 is SGHTA and CDR2 FQGNSA. The material sequenced was peripheral blood. V and J are TRBV7-2 and TRBJ1-5; weak D call: TRBD1 (6 bases). The clonotype was recovered from a woman aged 80 or older with acute or convalescent COVID-19. CDR3 bases: TGTGCCAGCAGCTTAAAAGGGGGGGACAATCAGCCCCAGCATTTT. Translation gives CASSLKGGDNQPQHF.